The 8 T cell receptor beta chains given below trace back to one sample, sequenced in a study of T-cell memory formation after mild COVID-19. TCRdb fed the 5' RACE reads into MiXCR, producing one record per CDR3 protein. This sample yields 200,000 or so distinct CDR3 sequences, of which over 7.5% are seen a single time; 3% to 4% belongs to the top ten. The material sequenced was PBMCs or a T cell subset sorted from them (not recorded which). These receptors all stem from a man between 18 and 29 years old who had mild COVID-19 (a few samples of this study predate the infection). Cell type and time point are not known.

This clonotype was seen a handful of times. DNA for the CDR3: TGTGCCAGCAGCTTATTAGGGCCTGGCACAGATACGCAGTATTTT. Translation: CASSLLGPGTDTQYF. This chain connects TRBV7-3 to TRBJ2-3; D not certain. Trimming removed 2 bases from V and 1 base from J, with 10 bases in between. CDR1 is SGHTA and CDR2 is FQGTGA in the germline V gene. This CDR3 is built from 15 residues.

J is TRBJ1-1 and V is TRBV20-1, with a tentative D call TRBD1 (6 bases). The CDR3 runs 12 residues. Germline CDR1 reads DFQATT; CDR2 reads SNEGSKA (reference sequence). V dropped 6 bases and J dropped 4 bases, with 12 bases sitting between them. The CDR3 protein is CSAGGGGTEAFF. CDR3 coding DNA: TGCAGTGCCGGAGGGGGTGGCACTGAAGCTTTCTTT.

The table lists this clonotype with a few counts. The chain employs TRBV11-2 and TRBJ1-2, with 9 bases that match TRBD1. The length of the CDR3 is 13 residues. The V segment lost 6 bases and the J segment 4 bases; nucleotides outside the gene matches: 3. Germline V CDR1 and CDR2: SGHAT, FQNNGV. CDR3 coding DNA: TGTGCCAGCAGGGGGACAGGGATCTATGGCTACACCTTC. Its protein is CASRGTGIYGYTF.

The chain carries TRBV7-2 and TRBJ2-5; 14 bases line up with TRBD2. Germline CDR1 reads SGHTA; CDR2 reads FQGNSA. V was pared by 4 bases and J by 3 bases, with 4 bases of the junction left unmatched. CDR3 size: 16 residues. The CDR3 reads CASSYQGLAGEETQYF. The CDR3 nucleotides are TGTGCCAGCAGCTACCAGGGACTAGCGGGGGAAGAGACCCAGTACTTC.

The sample holds a few counts of this clonotype. The chain recombines TRBV20-1 with TRBJ2-1; 16 bases are shared with TRBD2. The CDR3 length is 16 residues. Germline CDR1 DFQATT, CDR2 SNEGSKA (reference sequence). After removal of 8 bases from V and 8 bases from J, the junction contained 12 bases not matched to a gene. In DNA form, the CDR3 reads TGCAGTTCAAATTCTGCCGGGACTAGCGGGAGGGATGAGCAGTTCTTC. Translation: CSSNSAGTSGRDEQFF.

This chain connects TRBV20-1 to TRBJ2-1; D is undetermined. The CDR3 has 8 residues. V was trimmed by 7 bases and J by 10 bases, leaving 5 bases between them. Germline V lookup: CDR1 DFQATT, CDR2 SNEGSKA (reference sequence). Written as DNA, the CDR3 is TGCAGTGTACTCGAGCAGTTCTTC. This encodes CSVLEQFF.

This sequence joins TRBV7-2 and TRBJ2-3; 8 positions match TRBD1. This CDR3 contains 15 residues. Germline V gene sequence: CDR1 SGHTA, CDR2 FQGNSA. The J segment lost 2 bases and the V segment lost 3 bases, leaving 4 bases of the junction unmatched. CDR3 loop: CASSLTGVYTDTQYF. CDR3 bases: TGTGCCAGCAGCTTGACAGGGGTATACACAGATACGCAGTATTTT.

At least ten counts were recorded for this clonotype. The genes are TRBV20-1 and TRBJ1-1, with a possible D match to TRBD1 (6 bases). The CDR3 length is 14 residues. The V and J ends lost 2 bases and 1 base respectively, with 11 bases between them. Germline V gene data show CDR1 as DFQATT and CDR2 as SNEGSKA (reference sequence). The CDR3 loop reads CSARPGHGNTEAFF. As DNA, the CDR3 is TGCAGTGCTAGACCGGGACACGGGAACACTGAAGCTTTCTTT.